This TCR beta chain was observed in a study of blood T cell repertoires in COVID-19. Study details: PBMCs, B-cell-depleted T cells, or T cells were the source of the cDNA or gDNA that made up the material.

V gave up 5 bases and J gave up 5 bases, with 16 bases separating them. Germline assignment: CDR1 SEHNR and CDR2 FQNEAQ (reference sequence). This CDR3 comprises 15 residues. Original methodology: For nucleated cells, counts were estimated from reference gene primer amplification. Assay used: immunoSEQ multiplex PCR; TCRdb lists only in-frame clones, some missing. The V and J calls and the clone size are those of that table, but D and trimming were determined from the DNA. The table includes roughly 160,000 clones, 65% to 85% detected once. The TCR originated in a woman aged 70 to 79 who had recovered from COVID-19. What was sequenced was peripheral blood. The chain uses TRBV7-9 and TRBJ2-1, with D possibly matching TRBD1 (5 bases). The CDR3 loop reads CASSQQGVPHNEQFF. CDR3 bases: TGTGCCAGCAGCCAACAAGGGGTCCCCCACAATGAGCAGTTCTTC.